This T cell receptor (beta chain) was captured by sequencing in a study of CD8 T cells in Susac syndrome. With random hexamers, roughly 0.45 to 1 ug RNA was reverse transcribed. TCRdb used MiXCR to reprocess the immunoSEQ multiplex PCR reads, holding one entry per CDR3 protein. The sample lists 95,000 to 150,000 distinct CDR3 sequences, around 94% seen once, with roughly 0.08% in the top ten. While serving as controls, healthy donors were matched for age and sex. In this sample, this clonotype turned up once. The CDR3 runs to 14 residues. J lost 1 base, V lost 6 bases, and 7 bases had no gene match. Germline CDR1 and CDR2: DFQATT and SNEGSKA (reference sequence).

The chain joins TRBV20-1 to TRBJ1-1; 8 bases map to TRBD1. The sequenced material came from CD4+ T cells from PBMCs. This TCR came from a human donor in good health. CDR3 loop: CSAYPGGPNTEAFF. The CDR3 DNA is TGCAGTGCATACCCAGGGGGCCCGAACACTGAAGCTTTCTTT.